This T cell receptor beta chain was recovered during a study of blood T cell repertoires in COVID-19. Overall study context: Some COVID-19 samples were acute and others convalescent; all came from the United States, Italy and Spain. Sample material is recorded as cDNA or gDNA derived from T cells, B-cell-depleted T cells, or PBMCs.

The CDR3 is 15 amino acids. The ends were cut back, 2 bases at V and 1 base at J, with 11 bases in the middle. CDR1 SGHAT and CDR2 FQNNGV come from the germline V gene. Authors' methods: Using reference gene primer amplification, nucleated cell counts were estimated. Sequencing was performed with immunoSEQ multiplex PCR; in TCRdb, only in-frame clones are kept and a portion is missing. V, J and clone size are those of that table, while D and trimming were read from the DNA. This table has fewer than 140,000 clones, over 55% appearing once. V is TRBV11-2 and J is TRBJ1-1; weak D call: TRBD1 (5 bases). The TCR comes from a human donor with acute or convalescent COVID-19. The donor label of this sample is uncertain. The source material was peripheral blood. The CDR3 nucleotides read TGTGCCAGCAGCTTACCCTCGACAGCGAACACTGAAGCTTTCTTT. As protein: CASSLPSTANTEAFF.